The T cell receptor beta chain described here comes from a study of sequential checkpoint blockade in melanoma. The table came from immunoSEQ multiplex PCR; TCRdb's copy has only in-frame clones and leaves some out. The table includes 20,000 or so clones, about 81% detected once. Treatment reported: randomized to nivolumab then ipilimumab (arm A) or the reverse (arm B). Germline CDR1 is MNHEY and CDR2 is SMNVEV (reference sequence). The trim removed 5 bases at V and 5 bases at J, leaving 11 bases unmatched. This CDR3 is 15 amino acids long. The sequence came from a human donor with melanoma. The specimen comprised CD8+ T cells sorted from blood (inferred from file names), sampled from a patient given nivolumab and ipilimumab in sequence. The chain carries TRBV27 and TRBJ1-2, with TRBD1 identical over 7 bases. The CDR3 bases are TGTGCCAGCAGTGGACCGACAGGGTCTCGGTATGGCTACACCTTC. Protein product: CASSGPTGSRYGYTF.